The entry that follows covers one T cell receptor (beta chain) sequence. Its target is unknown. This entry comes from a study of cytomegalovirus exposure and HLA in healthy donors. Findings of the study overall: Exclusion applied to some V segments, including TRBV6-2 and TRBV6-3, as they were indistinguishable. Later, TCR association rates were found to vary by HLA locus, highest for DRB1 and lowest for HLA-C.

The V and J ends lost 2 bases and 8 bases, in that order; junction bases with no gene match: 16. CDR1 and CDR2 from the germline V gene are LGHNA and YNFKEQ. This CDR3 is built from 18 residues. The PCR used 60 Vbeta and 13 Jbeta primers. Here immunoSEQ multiplex PCR was the method, and the copy in TCRdb shows in-frame clones only, minus some. Of about 130,000 clones listed, over 70% are singletons. The specimen sequenced was PBMCs. The chain uses TRBV4-2 and TRBJ1-1, with 11 nucleotides matching TRBD1. This clonotype originated in a woman aged 40 to 55 in good health and CMV-seronegative. The DNA for the CDR3 is TGTGCCAGCAGCCAACGACGTCCCAACCGGGACAGGGGGTGGGAAGCTTTCTTT. It is translated as CASSQRRPNRDRGWEAFF.